The 21 T cell receptor beta chains below were found in one sample sequenced in a study of blood T cell repertoires in COVID-19. The data were produced by immunoSEQ multiplex PCR, yet TCRdb's version contains in-frame clones alone and is incomplete. The table shows 180,000 or so clones, with 75% to 90% occurring only once. The specimen sequenced was peripheral blood. The receptors here all came from a woman aged 55-69 years with acute or convalescent COVID-19.

The chain couples TRBV19 to TRBJ2-2; TRBD1 aligns across 7 bases. This CDR3 comprises 18 residues. The germline CDR1 and CDR2 sequences are LNHDA and SQIVND (reference sequence). V lost 7 bases, J lost 7 bases, and 21 bases stayed unmatched. The CDR3 spells CASTPWARDRKIIGELFF. CDR3 bases: TGTGCCAGTACCCCTTGGGCTCGGGACAGAAAGATTATCGGGGAGCTGTTTTTT.

V is TRBV3-1 (or the pseudogene TRBV3-2) and J is TRBJ1-1; maybe TRBD1 (6 bases). Germline values: CDR1 LGHDT, CDR2 YNNKEL (reference sequence). The length of the CDR3 is 15 residues. The V and J ends lost 4 bases and 0 bases respectively, with 12 bases between them. CDR3 DNA: TGTGCCAGCAGCCCGACAGGTACAATGAACACTGAAGCTTTCTTT. This codes for CASSPTGTMNTEAFF.

Only a few counts were recorded for this clone. The rearrangement uses TRBV29-1 and TRBJ2-3; 10 bases are a match to TRBD1. The germline V gene encodes CDR1 SQVTM and CDR2 ANQGSEA. The CDR3 contains 18 residues. V trimming: 8 bases; J trimming: 3 bases; junction bases outside the gene matches: 20. For the CDR3, the DNA is TGCAGCTATGGGGGGCTAGGGGACAGGGGTGTTAGGACAGATACGCAGTATTTT. This codes for CSYGGLGDRGVRTDTQYF.

The chain employs TRBV29-1 and TRBJ1-3; D gene uncertain. In germline, CDR1 is SQVTM, CDR2 ANQGSEA. V lost 5 bases, J lost 0 bases, and 5 bases lay in between. This CDR3 is built from 12 residues. The CDR3 sequence is CSVLSSGNTIYF. For the CDR3, the DNA is TGCAGCGTTCTCAGCTCTGGAAACACCATATATTTT.

The chain carries TRBV19 and TRBJ1-1, with TRBD1 matching over 9 bases. The CDR3 consists of 14 residues. CDR1 is LNHDA, CDR2 SQIVND, per germline (reference sequence). J gave up 2 bases and V 7 bases, and 5 bases lay outside the gene matches. The CDR3 nucleotides are TGTGCCAGTACCCCGGGACAGGGTAACACTGAAGCTTTCTTT. This sequence encodes CASTPGQGNTEAFF.

The chain carries TRBV6-5 and TRBJ1-1, with 7 bases that match TRBD1. The CDR3 has 15 amino acids. The germline V gene has CDR1 MNHEY and CDR2 SVGAGI. V lost 6 bases, J lost 4 bases, and 11 bases stayed unmatched. The CDR3 DNA follows: TGTGCCAGCAGCCCGAACCCCAGGGGGATCACTGAAGCTTTCTTT. Translation gives CASSPNPRGITEAFF.

This clone came up a few times. This sequence joins TRBV5-1 and TRBJ2-1; 13 bases agree with TRBD2. The germline CDR1 and CDR2 sequences are SGHRS and YFSETQ. Trimming took 3 bases from V and 9 from J; bases not matched to a gene: 6. The CDR3 totals 15 residues. CDR3 loop: CASSSTSGRVGEQFF. In nucleotides, the CDR3 is TGCGCCAGCAGCTCCACTAGCGGGAGGGTAGGTGAGCAGTTCTTC.

CDR3 residues: CASSQLASSYNEQFF. DNA of the CDR3: TGTGCCAGCAGCCAACTAGCGAGTTCCTACAATGAGCAGTTCTTC. The chain employs TRBV6-5 and TRBJ2-1, with 7 bases identical to TRBD2. The CDR3 loop spans 15 amino acids. Germline V CDR1 and CDR2: MNHEY, SVGAGI. V trimming: 6 bases; J trimming: 1 base; junction bases outside the gene matches: 6.

The chain combines TRBV5-3 with TRBJ2-1; D possibly corresponds to TRBD2 (5 bases). TRBV5-3 is treated as an ORF (open reading frame) with a function not yet certain. V was clipped by 4 bases and J by 12 bases, with 20 bases between them. The CDR3 length is 14 residues. The CDR3 DNA sequence: TGTGCCAGAAGCCACGGTCAGGTCGGGATTGGGCAGTTCTTC. Residues: CARSHGQVGIGQFF.

The chain is built from TRBV6-5 and TRBJ2-2; D gene ambiguous. The length of the CDR3 is 14 residues. Germline values: CDR1 MNHEY, CDR2 SVGAGI. Trimming stripped 7 bases from V and 0 bases from J, with 9 bases between. CDR3 sequence reads: CASTNTPNTGELFF. The CDR3 nucleotides are TGTGCCAGCACAAACACCCCGAACACCGGGGAGCTGTTTTTT.

The chain recombines TRBV2 with TRBJ2-2; 7 bases align to TRBD1. The CDR3 length is 14 residues. Germline trimming cut 10 bases from V and 0 bases from J; bases unmatched to any gene: 5. CDR1 is SNHLY, CDR2 FYNNEI, per germline. The CDR3 is CAKQGQANTGELFF. In nucleotides, the CDR3 is TGTGCCAAACAGGGGCAAGCGAACACCGGGGAGCTGTTTTTT.

CDR3 in amino acids: CASSDGLGVIYEQYF. CDR3 sequence (DNA): TGTGCCAGCAGCGACGGGCTCGGGGTAATCTACGAGCAGTACTTC. J is TRBJ2-7 and V is TRBV7-9, with a possible D match to TRBD2 (5 bases). CDR1 is SEHNR and CDR2 is FQNEAQ in the germline V gene (reference sequence). This CDR3 region has 15 residues. The V gene lost 5 bases and the J gene lost 3 bases, with 17 bases spanning the gap.

J is TRBJ1-5 and V is TRBV6-5; D is unresolved. The CDR3 is made up of 12 amino acids. The germline V and J ends were trimmed by 6 bases and 5 bases, with 8 bases remaining between them. The germline gives CDR1 MNHEY, CDR2 SVGAGI. Here the CDR3 DNA reads TGTGCCAGCAGCGAGGTGGATCAGCCCCAGCATTTT. It yields the protein CASSEVDQPQHF.

The J gene is TRBJ1-2, the V gene TRBV6-6; D call uncertain. The CDR3 sequence is 13 residues long. Germline assignment: CDR1 MNHNY and CDR2 SVGAGI (reference sequence). Deletions cut 2 bases from V and 2 bases from J, with 6 bases between. DNA of the CDR3: TGTGCCAGCAGTTACGGCCAGAACTATGGCTACACCTTC. Translation: CASSYGQNYGYTF.

The gene calls are TRBV6-1 and TRBJ1-5, with TRBD1 identical over 7 bases. Germline trimming cut 2 bases from V and 1 base from J; bases unmatched to any gene: 5. The germline CDR1 and CDR2 sequences are MNHNS and SASEGT. The CDR3 totals 16 residues. CDR3 protein: CASSERRGQSNQPQHF. The DNA for the CDR3 is TGTGCCAGCAGTGAACGAAGGGGACAGAGCAATCAGCCCCAGCATTTT.

This chain uses TRBV5-8 with TRBJ1-3, with a weak D call TRBD1 (5 bases). The CDR3 extends over 16 amino acids. V lost 4 bases to trimming and J lost 2 bases, with 16 bases between them. Germline CDR1 reads SGHTS; CDR2 reads YDEGEE. Here the CDR3 reads CASSPGEKVAGNTIYF. CDR3 DNA: TGTGCCAGCAGCCCGGGGGAGAAGGTCGCTGGAAACACCATATATTTT.

This clone was seen only once. In DNA, the CDR3 is TGTGCCAGCAGTACCGGGACTAGCGGGTTGAACACCGGGGAGCTGTTTTTT. This codes for CASSTGTSGLNTGELFF. The chain uses TRBV6-2 or TRBV6-3 and TRBJ2-2, with 12 bases matching TRBD2. J lost 1 base, V lost 5 bases, and 5 bases had no gene match. CDR1 is MNHEY and CDR2 is SVGEGT in the germline V gene. CDR3 size: 17 residues.

The gene calls are TRBV24-1 and TRBJ2-7, with 13 nucleotides matching TRBD2. Per germline, CDR1 KGHDR and CDR2 SFDVKD. Trimming at V came to 4 bases and at J to 5 bases, leaving 4 bases not matched to a gene. The CDR3 spans 15 residues. CDR3 sequence: CATSDGLAGVNEQYF. In DNA, the CDR3 is TGTGCCACCAGTGACGGACTAGCGGGAGTCAACGAGCAGTACTTC.

Details on this clone: The same CDR3 also results from other DNA sequences found in this sample. The J gene is TRBJ2-1, the V gene TRBV10-1, with TRBD2 matching over 7 bases. Germline trimming cut 5 bases from V and 0 bases from J; bases unmatched to any gene: 4. The germline CDR1 and CDR2 sequences are WNHNN and SYGVQD (reference sequence). The CDR3 has 15 amino acids. CDR3 coding DNA: TGCGCCAGCAGTAGCGGCGGGAGCTCCTACAATGAGCAGTTCTTC. Protein sequence: CASSSGGSSYNEQFF.

The gene calls are TRBV5-5 and TRBJ1-1; 7 positions agree with TRBD1. CDR3 length: 13 residues. The trim removed 0 bases at V and 10 bases at J, leaving 6 bases unmatched. Germline-derived CDR1 and CDR2 are SGHKS and YYEKEE (reference sequence). CDR3 sequence: CASSLAGGRRAFF. The CDR3 DNA sequence: TGTGCCAGCAGCTTGGCAGGGGGACGCCGAGCTTTCTTT.

The chain carries TRBV11-3 and TRBJ2-5, with 9 bases lining up with TRBD1. With 3 bases clipped from V and 4 bases from J, the junction kept 9 bases outside the gene matches. The CDR3 is 16 residues long. Germline CDR1 SGHNT, CDR2 YENEEA. CDR3 amino acids: CASSLLGTGSGETQYF. CDR3 coding DNA: TGTGCCAGCAGCTTGCTCGGGACAGGGTCGGGAGAGACCCAGTACTTC. The variable domain in full, completed from reference TRBV11-3 and TRBJ2-5, reads EAGVVQSPRYKIIEKKQPVAFWCNPISGHNTLYWYLQNLGQGPELLIRYENEEAVDDSQLPKDRFSAERLKGVDSTLKIQPAELGDSAVYLCASSLLGTGSGETQYFGPGTRLLVL.